What follows are 12 T cell receptor beta chains derived from one specimen sequenced in a study of human T cells and chemical hapten exposure listed by TCRdb under 2021. Receptor libraries were prepared by RACE. Instrument on record: NextSeq 500. In TCRdb, the public reads were trimmed at Q25 with fastp and aligned with MiXCR, with productive beta chains retained. Duplicate CDR3 protein sequences are folded into a single record with the most common DNA and genes. The sample includes more than 250,000 distinct CDR3 sequences, with approximately 8% observed a single time. The biggest ten clones account for about 1.2% of the sample. According to the study, the label for this sample's time point signals: pre-sensitization, week 0. The treatment or condition label corresponds to: therapeutic diphenylcyclopropenone sensitization with weekly scalp DPC. The sample consisted of whole blood, taken in connection with sensitization to the hapten diphenylcyclopropenone (DPC). These receptors all stem from a man in his late teens or twenties with alopecia areata. Some clones in this sample may be carry-over from other donors' samples.

Ten or more counts support this clonotype. The chain has TRBV4-1 and TRBJ2-4; D gene unclear. V lost 2 bases and J 1 base, leaving 3 bases between the germline ends. The CDR3 is made up of 13 amino acids. Germline V gene sequence: CDR1 MGHRA, CDR2 YSYEKL. CDR3 protein: CASSQIAKNIQYF. CDR3 in DNA: TGCGCCAGCAGCCAAATCGCCAAAAACATTCAGTACTTC.

This clonotype has just a few counts. The rearrangement links TRBV10-3 to TRBJ1-1; the match to TRBD1 covers 9 bases. Unmatched junction bases numbered 3, after V lost 0 bases and J lost 4 bases. The germline V gene encodes CDR1 ENHRY and CDR2 SYGVKD. This CDR3 has 15 amino acids. The CDR3 is CAISESQDRGTEAFF. The DNA of the CDR3 is TGTGCCATCAGTGAGTCTCAGGACAGGGGCACTGAAGCTTTCTTT.

This clonotype was detected only a few times. The chain recombines TRBV5-1 with TRBJ1-2, with 8 positions matching TRBD1. Germline values: CDR1 SGHRS, CDR2 YFSETQ. After removal of 3 bases from V and 8 bases from J, the junction contained 6 bases not matched to a gene. The CDR3 is 13 residues long. CDR3 coding DNA: TGCGCCAGCAGCTCCGGACAGGGTAACGGCTACACCTTC. Translated: CASSSGQGNGYTF.

This clonotype has ten or more counts. The chain combines TRBV5-1 with TRBJ2-5; D not certain. Trimming took off 1 base at V and 4 bases at J, with 8 bases between the two ends. The CDR3 contains 13 residues. Germline lookup yields CDR1 SGHRS and CDR2 YFSETQ. The CDR3 DNA follows: TGCGCCAGCAGCTTGAATGTAGGAGAGACCCAGTACTTC. It encodes CASSLNVGETQYF.

This clonotype was seen more than once but under ten times. This chain links TRBV7-2 with TRBJ2-5, with TRBD1 matching 12 bases. The CDR3 runs 14 residues. Germline CDR1 reads SGHTA; CDR2 reads FQGNSA. Trimming cost V 5 bases and J 5 bases; bases outside gene matches: 3. The CDR3 coding sequence is TGTGCCAGCAGCAGGGACAGGGGGCTGGAGACCCAGTACTTC. Protein sequence: CASSRDRGLETQYF.

The CDR3 sequence: CAASGTGGRSEQFF. Here the CDR3 DNA reads TGTGCCGCCAGCGGGACAGGGGGAAGAAGTGAGCAGTTCTTC. The chain combines TRBV10-3 with TRBJ2-1; 11 nucleotides line up with TRBD1. J was trimmed by 9 bases and V by 11 bases; bases with no gene match: 12. This CDR3 contains 14 residues. The germline gives CDR1 ENHRY, CDR2 SYGVKD.

The rearrangement uses TRBV11-1 and TRBJ2-3; 12 nucleotides agree with TRBD2. The CDR3 runs 15 residues. The V gene end was trimmed by 6 bases and the J gene end by 5 bases; junction bases not matched to a gene: 6. Germline loops: CDR1 SGHAT, CDR2 FQDESV (reference sequence). This CDR3 reads CASRPGLAGLDTQYF. CDR3 nucleotide sequence: TGTGCCAGCAGACCCGGACTAGCGGGGTTAGATACGCAGTATTTT.

The chain combines TRBV5-1 with TRBJ2-3; possible D gene TRBD2, 5 bases. This CDR3 contains 15 residues. V shed 0 bases and J shed 2 bases, with 10 bases lying between them. CDR1 SGHRS and CDR2 YFSETQ come from the germline V gene. This CDR3 reads CASSLASGYTDTQYF. The CDR3 DNA is TGCGCCAGCAGCTTGGCCAGCGGCTACACAGATACGCAGTATTTT.

This clonotype was seen ten or more times. V usage is TRBV7-8 and J usage is TRBJ1-1, with no clear D. V was shortened by 6 bases and J by 1 base, with 15 bases between the two germline ends. The CDR3 has 15 residues. Per the germline V gene, CDR1 is SGHVS and CDR2 is FQNEAQ. In nucleotides, the CDR3 is TGTGCCAGCAGTCCTGCTGCCGGAGAGAACACTGAAGCTTTCTTT. Amino acids: CASSPAAGENTEAFF.

This clonotype has a count of ten or more. This sequence joins TRBV4-3 and TRBJ2-7; 8 bases agree with TRBD2. V lost 1 base and J lost 3; bases outside the gene matches: 5. The CDR3 has 15 residues. Germline V lookup: CDR1 LGHNA, CDR2 YSLEER. This chain's CDR3 is CASSQARGGRYEQYF. DNA of the CDR3: TGCGCCAGCAGCCAAGCCCGGGGGGGCCGCTACGAGCAGTACTTC.

This clonotype was detected a few times. The chain employs TRBV12-3 or TRBV12-4 and TRBJ1-5, with 7 bases matching TRBD1. CDR3 length: 15 amino acids. Trimming took 3 bases from V and 4 from J; bases not matched to a gene: 6. CDR3 amino acids: CASSFQDRPNQPQHF. The CDR3, as DNA: TGTGCCAGCAGTTTTCAGGACAGGCCAAATCAGCCCCAGCATTTT.

This clonotype turned up a few times. The V and J genes are TRBV7-8 and TRBJ1-2; a possible D gene is TRBD1 (6 bases). This CDR3 comprises 14 residues. CDR1 is SGHVS, CDR2 FQNEAQ, per germline. Trimming took 7 bases from V and 5 from J, leaving 17 bases between them. The CDR3: CASTPGGGWYGYTF. The CDR3, as DNA: TGTGCCAGCACCCCCGGAGGGGGTTGGTATGGCTACACCTTC.